A single sample gave rise to the 17 T cell receptor beta chains below, sequenced in a study of shared clonotypes between healthy human individuals. Generated by immunoSEQ multiplex PCR, the TCRdb table keeps only in-frame clones and is missing some. The repertoire has about 490,000 clones, 65% to 80% of them found once; the top ten carry about 12%. The sequencing sample was made of PBMCs. Every receptor here comes from a woman aged 40 to 50 in good health. Some clones in this sample may be carry-over from other donors' samples.

The count of this clone is one. The rearrangement links TRBV4-3 to TRBJ2-2; tentatively, D is TRBD1 (6 bases). Germline CDR1 and CDR2: LGHNA and YSLEER. This CDR3 spans 14 amino acids. Trimming took 4 bases from V and 6 from J, leaving 12 bases between them. Here the CDR3 reads CASSRVTGSGELFF. The CDR3 DNA sequence: TGCGCCAGCAGCCGTGTCACAGGGTCCGGGGAGCTGTTTTTT.

The J gene is TRBJ2-7, the V gene TRBV28; 9 positions match TRBD2. J was trimmed by 3 bases and V by 6 bases; bases with no gene match: 9. Germline V gives CDR1 MDHEN, CDR2 SYDVKM. This CDR3 region has 15 residues. The CDR3 loop is CASSWAGGEVYEQYF. The CDR3 coding sequence is TGTGCCAGCAGCTGGGCGGGAGGGGAGGTCTACGAGCAGTACTTC.

The V call is TRBV30, the J call TRBJ2-7; TRBD2 matches 14 bases. The CDR3 extends over 14 amino acids. The junction had 0 bases not matched to a gene; V was cut back by 3 bases and J by 2 bases. CDR1 and CDR2 from the germline V gene are GTSNPN and SVGIG (reference sequence). DNA for the CDR3: TGTGCCTGGAGGACTAGCGGGAGGGCCTACGAGCAGTACTTC. This translates into CAWRTSGRAYEQYF.

DNA for the CDR3: TGCGCCACCGGGACTAGCGGGAGTTCGAACACCGGGGAGCTGTTTTTT. It specifies CATGTSGSSNTGELFF. This chain links TRBV4-1 with TRBJ2-2; 14 bases are shared with TRBD2. The CDR3 spans 16 residues. J was trimmed by 0 bases and V by 10 bases; bases with no gene match: 4. Germline CDR1 and CDR2: MGHRA and YSYEKL.

The rearrangement links TRBV5-3 to TRBJ1-1; no clear D. TRBV5-3 has ORF status, its function being uncertain. The CDR3 extends over 12 amino acids. Trimming removed 8 bases from V and 4 bases from J, with 12 bases in between. The CDR3 nucleotides read TGTGCCAGTGTCGGAGGCGGCACTGAAGCTTTCTTT. Amino acid sequence: CASVGGGTEAFF.

The chain has TRBV18 and TRBJ2-2; 10 bases are shared with TRBD2. Germline V gene sequence: CDR1 KGHSH, CDR2 LQKENI. V shed 4 bases, J shed 3 bases, and the junction held 5 bases outside the gene matches. The CDR3 length is 16 residues. In nucleotides, the CDR3 is TGTGCCAGCTCACTAGCTAGCGGGAGTGACACCGGGGAGCTGTTTTTT. This encodes CASSLASGSDTGELFF.

The gene calls are TRBV6-5 and TRBJ2-1, with 7 nucleotides matching TRBD2. This CDR3 has 15 residues. The germline V gene has CDR1 MNHEY and CDR2 SVGAGI. V gave up 0 bases and J gave up 9 bases; unmatched junction bases: 8. CDR3 protein: CASSYSAGRGGEQFF. The CDR3 DNA sequence: TGTGCCAGCAGTTACTCGGCAGGGCGCGGGGGTGAGCAGTTCTTC.

The genes are TRBV27 and TRBJ2-1; 8 positions match TRBD2. This CDR3 has 16 amino acids. Trimming removed 8 bases from V and 8 bases from J; junction bases left unmatched: 17. CDR1 is MNHEY and CDR2 is SMNVEV in the germline V gene (reference sequence). The chain's CDR3 is CASSWGLAGFWDEQFF. CDR3 DNA: TGTGCCAGCTCCTGGGGCCTAGCGGGCTTTTGGGATGAGCAGTTCTTC.

The chain carries TRBV28 and TRBJ1-1, with 7 nucleotides matching TRBD1. In germline, CDR1 is MDHEN, CDR2 SYDVKM. The CDR3 is made up of 13 amino acids. After removal of 4 bases from V and 6 bases from J, the junction contained 5 bases not matched to a gene. The CDR3 reads CASSSATGAEAFF. In nucleotides, the CDR3 is TGTGCCAGCAGTTCTGCTACAGGGGCTGAAGCTTTCTTT.

The DNA of the CDR3 is TGTGCCAGCTCACCACCGGAGAGCTCCTACAATGAGCAGTTCTTC. Its translation is CASSPPESSYNEQFF. This chain links TRBV18 with TRBJ2-1; D not certain. Germline V CDR1 and CDR2: KGHSH, LQKENI. Trimming shortened V by 0 bases and J by 0 bases, and 6 bases separated the two germline ends. This CDR3 is 15 amino acids long.

This clone was seen only once. The chain uses TRBV25-1 and TRBJ2-5; D possibly corresponds to TRBD1 (6 bases). V lost 5 bases to trimming and J lost 5 bases, with 12 bases between them. The CDR3 consists of 13 residues. Germline lookup yields CDR1 MGHDK and CDR2 SYGVNS. CDR3 sequence reads: CASSNRVTETQYF. For the CDR3, the DNA is TGTGCCAGCAGTAACAGGGTCACGGAGACCCAGTACTTC.

A single count supports this clone. The chain joins TRBV27 to TRBJ2-2, with D perhaps TRBD1 (5 bases). CDR1 is MNHEY and CDR2 is SMNVEV in the germline V gene (reference sequence). V lost 2 bases, J lost 1 base, and 8 bases lay in between. The length of the CDR3 is 15 residues. The CDR3 protein is CASSLRGRNTGELFF. The DNA of the CDR3 is TGTGCCAGCAGTTTAAGGGGCAGGAACACCGGGGAGCTGTTTTTT.

The chain joins TRBV28 to TRBJ1-5; D may be TRBD1 (6 bases). The CDR3 extends over 15 amino acids. Trimming took off 6 bases at V and 0 bases at J, with 12 bases between the two ends. Germline V gives CDR1 MDHEN, CDR2 SYDVKM. The CDR3 DNA reads as TGTGCCAGCAGAGATACAGGGAATAGCAATCAGCCCCAGCATTTT. It translates to CASRDTGNSNQPQHF.

The gene calls are TRBV18 and TRBJ2-3; 7 bases agree with TRBD1. The CDR3 extends over 17 amino acids. The germline CDR1 and CDR2 sequences are KGHSH and LQKENI. V dropped 0 bases and J dropped 5; count of bases not matched to a gene: 11. CDR3 protein: CASSPPSRDSSLDTQYF. The CDR3 DNA is TGTGCCAGCTCACCACCCAGCCGGGACAGCTCGCTAGATACGCAGTATTTT. The full variable domain, in which reference TRBV18 and TRBJ2-3 provide the parts outside the CDR3, is NAGVMQNPRHLVRRRGQEARLRCSPMKGHSHVYWYRQLPEEGLKFMVYLQKENIIDESGMPKERFSAEFPKEGPSILRIQQVVRGDSAAYFCASSPPSRDSSLDTQYFGPGTRLTVL.

As concerns this clone: A much larger clone lies one base from this, so it may be a read error. Other DNA sequences in this specimen translate into the identical CDR3. V gene TRBV27 combines with J gene TRBJ2-5; tentatively, D is TRBD1 or TRBD2 (5 bases each). The CDR3 spans 16 residues. Germline V gene lookup returns CDR1 MNHEY and CDR2 SMNVEV (reference sequence). The V and J ends lost 5 bases and 2 bases respectively, with 18 bases between them. The CDR3 DNA reads as TGTGCCAGCAGTCCCGGGACGGGGATAGGGCAAGAGACCCAGTACTTC. This sequence encodes CASSPGTGIGQETQYF.

V usage is TRBV19 and J usage is TRBJ2-7; a possible D gene is TRBD2 (6 bases). The CDR3 has 16 residues. Trimming stripped 4 bases from V and 7 bases from J, with 23 bases between. Germline CDR1 reads LNHDA; CDR2 reads SQIVND (reference sequence). The CDR3: CASSTSGVPSSREQYF. Written as DNA, the CDR3 is TGTGCCAGTAGTACTTCGGGGGTCCCTAGTTCGCGGGAGCAGTACTTC.

The chain joins TRBV7-2 to TRBJ1-1; D is possibly TRBD1 (5 bases). CDR3 size: 13 residues. Germline assignment: CDR1 SGHTA and CDR2 FQGNSA. The ends were cut back, 3 bases at V and 5 bases at J, with 10 bases in the middle. This CDR3 is CASSFGGFTEAFF. The CDR3 DNA is TGTGCCAGCAGCTTCGGGGGATTTACTGAAGCTTTCTTT. The full variable domain, completed using reference TRBV7-2 and TRBJ1-1, is GAGVSQSPSNKVTEKGKDVELRCDPISGHTALYWYRQSLGQGLEFLIYFQGNSAPDKSGLPSDRFSAERTGGSVSTLTIQRTQQEDSAVYLCASSFGGFTEAFFGQGTRLTVV.